This T cell receptor (beta chain) originates from a study of regulatory T cells in long-lasting Graves disease. Building of the TCR beta libraries involved iRepertoire HTBI primers and Arm-PCR of CDR3 regions. TCRdb ran MiXCR on the multiplex PCR reads and lists one entry per CDR3 protein. The data hold hundreds of thousands of distinct CDR3 sequences, with 12% observed a single time. Sample time point: newly diagnosed GD, antithyroid drugs for less than 3 months. RNA isolated from PBMCs was used to make the TCR library. Germline V gene data show CDR1 as LGHNT and CDR2 as FRNRAP. This CDR3 is built from 14 residues. Losses at the gene ends were 5 bases for V and 8 bases for J; bases not matched to a gene: 9. This sample also belongs to another study, concerning T cells in Graves' hyperthyroidism and ophthalmopathy. That paper adds: Absent ophthalmopathy progression within 18 months defined stable Graves' hyperthyroidism. Criteria for exclusion of patients were uncontrolled infection, other autoimmune disease, pregnancy or lactation.

Material: peripheral blood mononuclear cells (PBMCs), obtained at new diagnosis, from a patient treated with antithyroid drugs. The genes are TRBV12-5 and TRBJ1-2; 9 nucleotides line up with TRBD1. The receptor was isolated from a woman aged 30 to 39 with Graves disease. Written as DNA, the CDR3 is TGTGCTAGTGGTCCGTCGGGACAGGGAGGAGGCTACACCTTC. Translation: CASGPSGQGGGYTF.